This is a list of T cell receptor beta chains from one sample in a study of T cells in Graves' hyperthyroidism and ophthalmopathy. MiXCR, run by TCRdb on the multiplex PCR reads, gives a single entry per CDR3 protein. This sample yields some 560,000 distinct CDR3 sequences, of which 15% to 18% are seen a single time; approximately 7.4% belongs to the top ten. Sequenced input: blood. These receptors were taken from a woman aged 25 to 39 with Graves' hyperthyroidism. Each CDR3 is given with its conserved first and last residue. Fields, in order: CDR3 protein, CDR3 DNA, V gene, J gene, D gene, clone size. The D gene is left open where the match is weak. The size entry is marked missing in some rows and otherwise reads once, few, many or a size class.

CASRSITGIRFF	TGTGCCAGCAGGAGCATAACCGGGATCCGGTTCTTC	TRBV28	TRBJ2-1	.	many
CASSLTLVRAQANEQFF	TGCGCCAGCAGCTTAACTCTGGTCCGGGCACAAGCGAATGAGCAGTTCTTC	TRBV5-1	TRBJ2-1	.	many
CASRGGLADIYEQYF	TGTGCCAGCAGGGGAGGACTAGCGGACATCTACGAGCAGTACTTC	TRBV28	TRBJ2-7	TRBD2	many
CASSLGQSNYGYTF	TGCGCCAGCAGCCTGGGACAGAGTAACTATGGCTACACCTTC	TRBV4-1	TRBJ1-2	TRBD1	few
CASTRTGTNYGYTF	TGTGCCAGCACCCGGACAGGGACTAACTATGGCTACACCTTC	TRBV27	TRBJ1-2	TRBD1	many
CAWSWANTGGTDTQYF	TGTGCCTGGAGTTGGGCTAACACTGGTGGCACAGATACGCAGTATTTT	TRBV30	TRBJ2-3	.	many
CASSLPDRPSLAYEQYF	TGTGCCAGCAGCTTACCGGACAGGCCTTCTTTAGCCTACGAGCAGTACTTC	TRBV11-1	TRBJ2-7	TRBD1	many
CAWSRTGITEAFF	TGTGCCTGGAGTAGAACAGGGATAACTGAAGCTTTCTTT	TRBV30	TRBJ1-1	.	many
CASSVDRVGEQYF	TGTGCCAGCAGCGTGGACAGGGTGGGTGAGCAGTACTTC	TRBV7-3	TRBJ2-7	TRBD1	.
CASSLGTDGQPQHF	TGTGCCAGCAGCTTAGGGACTGATGGACAGCCCCAGCATTTT	TRBV3-1	TRBJ1-5	.	many
CSVVRGLTEAFF	TGCAGCGTAGTCAGGGGGCTTACTGAAGCTTTCTTT	TRBV29-1	TRBJ1-1	TRBD1	.
CATLLGTHTEAFF	TGTGCCACGCTCTTGGGAACTCACACTGAAGCTTTCTTT	TRBV2	TRBJ1-1	.	many
CASSRAGFSDTEAFF	TGCGCCAGCAGCCGGGCCGGGTTTTCGGACACTGAAGCTTTCTTT	TRBV5-1	TRBJ1-1	.	few
CASSIGTEYSNQPQHF	TGTGCCAGCAGCATAGGGACGGAATATAGCAATCAGCCCCAGCATTTT	TRBV7-9	TRBJ1-5	.	few
CASSSGLAGALEQYF	TGTGCCAGCAGCTCCGGACTAGCGGGAGCTTTGGAGCAGTACTTC	TRBV11-2	TRBJ2-7	TRBD2	many
CASSVEIREGRSTGELFF	TGTGCCAGCAGCGTAGAGATCAGGGAGGGCCGTAGCACCGGGGAGCTGTTTTTT	TRBV9	TRBJ2-2	TRBD2	.
CAISRGQGYNEQFF	TGTGCCATCAGTAGGGGACAGGGCTACAATGAGCAGTTCTTC	TRBV10-3	TRBJ2-1	TRBD1	.
CASSPSTSRNEQFF	TGTGCCAGCAGCCCCTCGACTAGCAGGAATGAGCAGTTCTTC	TRBV3-1	TRBJ2-1	TRBD2	.
CASSLQRDREDSGTQYF	TGTGCCAGCAGCCTCCAAAGGGACAGGGAGGATTCAGGGACCCAGTACTTC	TRBV9	TRBJ2-5	TRBD1	few
CASSLGGLAASYEQYF	TGTGCCAGCAGTTTGGGCGGACTAGCGGCCTCCTACGAGCAGTACTTC	TRBV12-3/TRBV12-4	TRBJ2-7	TRBD2	few
CASSPPPPNDLTSEYNEQFF	TGTGCCAGCAGCCCCCCCCCCCCCAACGACCTGACTAGCGAGTACAATGAGCAGTTCTTC	TRBV4-2	TRBJ2-1	TRBD2	.
CASSLYSGPSSYNEQFF	TGTGCCAGCAGTCTTTATAGCGGGCCCAGCTCCTACAATGAGCAGTTCTTC	TRBV27	TRBJ2-1	TRBD2	many
CASSDSGGDTQYF	TGTGCCAGCAGTGATAGCGGTGGAGATACGCAGTATTTT	TRBV6-4	TRBJ2-3	.	few
CASSLALGMYNEQFF	TGTGCCAGCAGCCTCGCTCTCGGGATGTACAATGAGCAGTTCTTC	TRBV14	TRBJ2-1	.	many
CASSAGLINEKLFF	TGTGCCAGTAGTGCCGGACTGATCAATGAAAAACTGTTTTTT	TRBV19	TRBJ1-4	.	few
CASKRREGPEQYF	TGTGCCAGCAAACGACGGGAGGGCCCGGAGCAGTACTTC	TRBV6-1	TRBJ2-7	TRBD2	many
CSARIAGLTGDTQYF	TGCAGTGCTAGAATAGCGGGGCTAACAGGGGATACGCAGTATTTT	TRBV20-1	TRBJ2-3	TRBD2	.
CSATPEHEQYF	TGCAGTGCTACTCCTGAACACGAGCAGTACTTC	TRBV20-1	TRBJ2-7	.	.
CASSYSFRLGNTIYF	TGTGCCAGCAGTTACTCGTTCAGGCTCGGAAACACCATATATTTT	TRBV6-6	TRBJ1-3	.	few
CASRLQNTGELFF	TGTGCCAGCAGACTCCAGAACACCGGGGAGCTGTTTTTT	TRBV6-2/TRBV6-3	TRBJ2-2	.	.
CASSHDRIQYQPQHF	TGCGCCAGCAGCCACGACAGGATCCAATACCAGCCCCAGCATTTT	TRBV4-1	TRBJ1-5	.	few
CASSKETGKPEAFF	TGTGCCAGCAGCAAGGAGACAGGGAAACCTGAAGCTTTCTTT	TRBV4-2	TRBJ1-1	TRBD1	few
CASSPGTGRETQYF	TGTGCCAGCTCACCAGGGACAGGGAGGGAGACCCAGTACTTC	TRBV18	TRBJ2-5	TRBD1	few
CSARERLAGTYEQYF	TGCAGTGCTAGAGAACGACTAGCGGGAACCTACGAGCAGTACTTC	TRBV20-1	TRBJ2-7	TRBD2	.
CAWSLGSLNQPQHF	TGTGCCTGGAGCCTGGGTTCTCTTAATCAGCCCCAGCATTTT	TRBV30	TRBJ1-5	.	few
CATSSSSSGRTDTQYF	TGTGCCACCAGCAGTTCCTCTAGCGGGAGAACAGATACGCAGTATTTT	TRBV15	TRBJ2-3	TRBD2	.
CAWSLTRGSFF	TGTGCCTGGAGTCTCACCAGGGGTTCTTTCTTT	TRBV30	TRBJ1-1	.	many
CATSGNTDGPYEQYF	TGTGCCACCAGTGGCAATACTGACGGCCCCTACGAGCAGTACTTC	TRBV24-1	TRBJ2-7	.	.
CSASHPSGGTYNEQFF	TGCAGTGCTAGCCATCCTAGCGGAGGCACCTACAATGAGCAGTTCTTC	TRBV20-1	TRBJ2-1	TRBD2	many
CASSLRDRALRSSPLHF	TGTGCCAGCAGTCTCCGGGACAGGGCGCTTCGGAGTTCACCCCTCCACTTT	TRBV28	TRBJ1-6	TRBD1	many
CSVVGQVNTDTQYF	TGCAGCGTTGTCGGCCAGGTGAACACAGATACGCAGTATTTT	TRBV29-1	TRBJ2-3	.	many
CSAGTSGADTQYF	TGCAGTGCTGGGACTAGCGGGGCAGATACGCAGTATTTT	TRBV20-1	TRBJ2-3	TRBD2	many
CASSPTGQGVRYGYTF	TGCGCCAGCAGCCCGACCGGACAGGGGGTACGCTATGGCTACACCTTC	TRBV5-1	TRBJ1-2	TRBD1	.
CASSLTGVVQPQHF	TGTGCCAGCAGCTTGACAGGGGTTGTTCAGCCCCAGCATTTT	TRBV7-9	TRBJ1-5	TRBD1	.
CASSSHIYTEAFF	TGTGCCAGCAGCTCCCACATTTACACTGAAGCTTTCTTT	TRBV7-2	TRBJ1-1	.	few
CASSSQTSGRDANEQFF	TGTGCCAGCAGCTCACAGACTAGCGGGAGGGATGCGAATGAGCAGTTCTTC	TRBV5-8	TRBJ2-1	TRBD2	.
CASSLGTGGVSNEQFF	TGCGCCAGCAGCTTGGGGACAGGGGGCGTCTCCAATGAGCAGTTCTTC	TRBV5-1	TRBJ2-1	TRBD1	many
CASSGTSGRVDEQFF	TGCGCCAGCAGTGGGACTAGCGGGAGGGTCGATGAGCAGTTCTTC	TRBV10-2	TRBJ2-1	TRBD2	many
CSASGDYNEQFF	TGCAGTGCTAGCGGGGACTACAATGAGCAGTTCTTC	TRBV20-1	TRBJ2-1	.	many
CATSSRSSYNEQFF	TGTGCCACCTCCAGCAGGAGCTCCTACAATGAGCAGTTCTTC	TRBV28	TRBJ2-1	.	many
CASSIQLAVNNEQFF	TGTGCCAGTAGTATACAGCTAGCGGTGAACAATGAGCAGTTCTTC	TRBV19	TRBJ2-1	TRBD2	.
CASSLGTGLTNIQYF	TGCGCCAGCAGCTTGGGTACGGGGTTGACAAACATTCAGTACTTC	TRBV5-1	TRBJ2-4	.	few
CASSFEAANQETQYF	TGTGCCAGCAGCTTTGAAGCGGCAAACCAAGAGACCCAGTACTTC	TRBV7-2	TRBJ2-5	.	many
CASKTTENTEAFF	TGCGCCAGCAAGACGACAGAGAACACTGAAGCTTTCTTT	TRBV10-2	TRBJ1-1	.	.
CASSKRTGVSYEQLF	TGTGCCAGCAGTAAGCGGACAGGGGTCAGCTATGAGCAGCTCTTC	TRBV6-1	TRBJ2-1	TRBD1	once
CASSPLAGVSYEQYF	TGTGCCAGTAGTCCCCTAGCGGGAGTCTCCTACGAGCAGTACTTC	TRBV27	TRBJ2-7	TRBD2	.
CASSPWDGRGYTF	TGTGCCAGCAGTCCGTGGGACGGTCGGGGCTACACCTTC	TRBV2	TRBJ1-2	.	many
CATSLGQGIENTEAFF	TGTGCCACCTCCTTGGGACAGGGGATCGAGAACACTGAAGCTTTCTTT	TRBV15	TRBJ1-1	TRBD1	many
CASSEKRLAGDVNEQFF	TGTGCCAGCAGTGAAAAAAGACTAGCGGGAGACGTCAATGAGCAGTTCTTC	TRBV25-1	TRBJ2-1	TRBD2	few